The entry that follows covers one T cell receptor beta chain sequence. Its specificity is unknown. This sample was included in a study of cytomegalovirus exposure and HLA in healthy donors. Overall study: Within the Caucasian-associated ancestry cluster were more than 75% of the approximately 400 genotyped donors. General study results and limits: In all likelihood, a cluster of highly shared sequence variants was a sequencing artifact. Because they were indistinguishable, some V segments, including TRBV6-2 and TRBV6-3, were excluded.

Each donor was healthy, and each was a bone marrow donor. It was with 60 Vbeta and 13 Jbeta primers that the PCR ran. The table came from immunoSEQ multiplex PCR; TCRdb's copy has only in-frame clones and leaves some out. The sample carries 150,000 or so clones, roughly four fifths recorded once. Germline CDR1 and CDR2: KGHSH and LQKENI. Losses at the gene ends were 4 bases for V and 3 bases for J; bases not matched to a gene: 6. The CDR3 totals 15 residues. This TCR came from a man in his fifties or sixties in good health and CMV-seropositive. Sample: PBMCs. The chain recombines TRBV18 with TRBJ2-3; the match to TRBD1 covers 8 bases. The CDR3 loop reads CASSRSGQGTDTQYF. The CDR3 coding sequence is TGTGCCAGCTCACGATCAGGACAGGGTACAGATACGCAGTATTTT.